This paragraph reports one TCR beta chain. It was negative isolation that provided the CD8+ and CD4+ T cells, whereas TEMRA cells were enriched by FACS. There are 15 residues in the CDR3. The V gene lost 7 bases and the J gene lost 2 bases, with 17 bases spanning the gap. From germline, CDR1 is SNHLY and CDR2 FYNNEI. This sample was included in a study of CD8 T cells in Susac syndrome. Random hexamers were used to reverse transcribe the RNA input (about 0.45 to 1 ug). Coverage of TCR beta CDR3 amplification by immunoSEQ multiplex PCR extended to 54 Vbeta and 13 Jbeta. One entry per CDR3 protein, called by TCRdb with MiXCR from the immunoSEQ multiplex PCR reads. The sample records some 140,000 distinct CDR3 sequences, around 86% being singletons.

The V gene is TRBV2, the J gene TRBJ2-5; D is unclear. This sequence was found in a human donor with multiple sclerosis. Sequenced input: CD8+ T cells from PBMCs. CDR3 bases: TGTGCCAGCATAAACGAAAGGGTTGAACAAGAGACCCAGTACTTC. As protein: CASINERVEQETQYF. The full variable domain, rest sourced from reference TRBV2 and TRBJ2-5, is EPEVTQTPSHQVTQMGQEVILRCVPISNHLYFYWYRQILGQKVEFLVSFYNNEISEKSEIFDDQFSVERPDGSNFTLKIRSTKLEDSAMYFCASINERVEQETQYFGPGTRLLVL.